Listed here are 29 T cell receptor beta chains from one sample, sequenced in a study of blood T cell repertoires in COVID-19. The method was immunoSEQ multiplex PCR; TCRdb's version includes in-frame clones alone and lacks a portion of them. Found here are 150,000 to 190,000 clones, 70% to 90% of them singletons; the top ten hold around 8.1%. The sample was peripheral blood. The receptors derive from a woman aged 60-75 years with COVID-19, enrolled during active disease.

The J gene is TRBJ1-6, the V gene TRBV7-2, with D possibly matching TRBD1 (5 bases). From germline, CDR1 is SGHTA and CDR2 FQGNSA. The CDR3 totals 14 residues. V was pared by 5 bases and J by 10 bases, with 15 bases between. The CDR3: CASSKGQGGSPLHF. As DNA, the CDR3 is TGTGCCAGCAGCAAGGGGCAGGGAGGCTCACCCCTCCACTTT. Full variable domain (missing parts from reference TRBV7-2 and TRBJ1-6): GAGVSQSPSNKVTEKGKDVELRCDPISGHTALYWYRQSLGQGLEFLIYFQGNSAPDKSGLPSDRFSAERTGGSVSTLTIQRTQQEDSAVYLCASSKGQGGSPLHFGNGTRLTVT.

V and J are TRBV11-1 and TRBJ1-5; D call uncertain. The length of the CDR3 is 13 residues. Germline V gene lookup returns CDR1 SGHAT and CDR2 FQDESV (reference sequence). V was trimmed by 5 bases and J by 7 bases, leaving 12 bases between them. The CDR3 sequence: CASSHSPLQPQHF. In DNA form, the CDR3 reads TGTGCCAGCAGCCACAGCCCCCTGCAGCCCCAGCATTTT. Full variable domain (missing parts from reference TRBV11-1 and TRBJ1-5): EAEVAQSPRYKITEKSQAVAFWCDPISGHATLYWYRQILGQGPELLVQFQDESVVDDSQLPKDRFSAERLKGVDSTLKIQPAELGDSAMYLCASSHSPLQPQHFGDGTRLSIL.

The rearrangement uses TRBV7-8 and TRBJ1-3; D may be TRBD1 (5 bases). Germline assignment: CDR1 SGHVS and CDR2 FQNEAQ. Trimming took 5 bases from V and 0 from J, leaving 14 bases between them. This CDR3 comprises 16 residues. CDR3 in amino acids: CASSIQVAPSGNTIYF. CDR3 DNA: TGTGCCAGCAGCATACAGGTGGCTCCCTCTGGAAACACCATATATTTT. The variable domain in full, completed from reference TRBV7-8 and TRBJ1-3, reads GAGVSQSPRYKVAKRGQDVALRCDPISGHVSLFWYQQALGQGPEFLTYFQNEAQLDKSGLPSDRFFAERPEGSVSTLKIQRTQQEDSAVYLCASSIQVAPSGNTIYFGEGSWLTVV.

J is TRBJ1-2 and V is TRBV6-4; no firm D call. Germline-derived CDR1 and CDR2 are MRHNA and SNTAGT. The length of the CDR3 is 13 residues. Trimming took off 6 bases at V and 3 bases at J, with 11 bases between the two ends. CDR3 DNA sequence: TGTGCCAGCAGCGCGGGAAGAGACTATGGCTACACCTTC. It encodes CASSAGRDYGYTF.

This rearrangement joins TRBV27 to TRBJ1-1; D possibly corresponds to TRBD1 (6 bases). Germline V gene sequence: CDR1 MNHEY, CDR2 SMNVEV (reference sequence). The V and J ends lost 1 base and 4 bases respectively, with 13 bases between them. The CDR3 sequence is 15 residues long. CDR3 in DNA: TGTGCCAGCAGTTTATACCGGGGGGCCTCCACTGAAGCTTTCTTT. It codes for CASSLYRGASTEAFF.

The chain is built from TRBV19 and TRBJ1-1; a weak D match, TRBD1 (5 bases). The CDR3 is 15 residues long. Between the trimmed V and J ends, which lost 5 bases and 0 bases, there was a span of 13 bases. Germline V lookup: CDR1 LNHDA, CDR2 SQIVND (reference sequence). The CDR3 sequence: CASSGGGLLNTEAFF. The CDR3 DNA is TGTGCCAGTAGTGGGGGGGGACTCCTGAACACTGAAGCTTTCTTT. Using reference TRBV19 and TRBJ1-1 for the parts outside the CDR3, the full variable domain is DGGITQSPKYLFRKEGQNVTLSCEQNLNHDAMYWYRQDPGQGLRLIYYSQIVNDFQKGDIAEGYSVSREKKESFPLTVTSAQKNPTAFYLCASSGGGLLNTEAFFGQGTRLTVV.

The genes are TRBV30 and TRBJ1-6; tentative D call: TRBD1 (6 bases). This CDR3 contains 15 residues. Germline V gives CDR1 GTSNPN, CDR2 SVGIG (reference sequence). V gave up 5 bases and J gave up 0 bases, with 11 bases separating them. The CDR3 sequence: CAWRDTSSYNSPLHF. The CDR3 DNA sequence: TGTGCCTGGCGGGACACCAGCTCCTATAATTCACCCCTCCACTTT.

The chain uses TRBV7-2 and TRBJ1-4; possible D gene TRBD1, 5 bases. This CDR3 is 15 amino acids long. CDR1 SGHTA and CDR2 FQGNSA come from the germline V gene. Trimming removed 1 base at V and 7 bases at J, with 13 bases between. The DNA of the CDR3 is TGTGCCAGCAGCTTAGGCGCAGGGCGCGGTGAAAAACTGTTTTTT. Translated: CASSLGAGRGEKLFF.

The table lists this clone with many counts. The V call is TRBV12-3 or TRBV12-4, the J call TRBJ1-1; D may be TRBD1 (6 bases). V lost 6 bases, J lost 6 bases, and 14 bases lay in between. The CDR3 has 13 amino acids. CDR3 protein: CASSGGTTPEAFF. Written as DNA, the CDR3 is TGTGCCAGCAGCGGGGGGACAACCCCTGAAGCTTTCTTT.

The rearrangement joins TRBV9 to TRBJ1-5, with a possible D match to TRBD1 (6 bases). Trimming left V 4 bases short and J 0 bases short, with 11 bases between. The CDR3 covers 15 residues. Germline lookup yields CDR1 SGDLS and CDR2 YYNGEE. DNA of the CDR3: TGTGCCAGCAGCCCCCAGGGGTATAGCAATCAGCCCCAGCATTTT. Amino acid sequence: CASSPQGYSNQPQHF.

This chain connects TRBV5-1 to TRBJ1-4; possibly TRBD1 for D (6 bases). CDR1 is SGHRS, CDR2 YFSETQ, per germline. V gave up 4 bases and J gave up 0 bases, with 7 bases separating them. The CDR3 has 14 amino acids. DNA of the CDR3: TGCGCCAGCAGCCGGACAGCAACTAATGAAAAACTGTTTTTT. Residues: CASSRTATNEKLFF.

This chain uses TRBV6-6 with TRBJ1-1; TRBD1 might be the D (5 bases). Trimming stripped 5 bases from V and 5 bases from J, with 12 bases between. CDR1 and CDR2 (germline): MNHNY, SVGAGI (reference sequence). The CDR3 sequence is 13 residues long. Written as DNA, the CDR3 is TGTGCCAGCAGTACCCTCGGGGGGACTGAAGCTTTCTTT. Protein sequence: CASSTLGGTEAFF.

The rearrangement uses TRBV6-6 and TRBJ2-3; no reliable D call. The CDR3 contains 13 residues. Between the trimmed V and J ends, which lost 6 bases and 3 bases, there was a span of 10 bases. Germline assignment: CDR1 MNHNY and CDR2 SVGAGI (reference sequence). Written as DNA, the CDR3 is TGTGCCAGCAGGGCTAGTAATACAGATACGCAGTATTTT. It yields the protein CASRASNTDTQYF.

Remarks on this clone: Other DNA sequences in this sample translate to the same CDR3. This chain uses TRBV9 with TRBJ1-2; D uncertain. V was trimmed by 0 bases and J by 0 bases, leaving 3 bases between them. Looked up from germline, CDR1 is SGDLS and CDR2 is YYNGEE. The CDR3 length is 13 residues. CDR3 DNA sequence: TGTGCCAGCAGCGTAGCCACTAACTATGGCTACACCTTC. This codes for CASSVATNYGYTF.

J is TRBJ2-1 and V is TRBV19, with D maybe TRBD2 (7 bases). The CDR3 is 15 amino acids. Germline V gene lookup returns CDR1 LNHDA and CDR2 SQIVND (reference sequence). The germline V and J ends were trimmed by 3 bases and 6 bases, with 15 bases remaining between them. In DNA, the CDR3 is TGTGCCAGTAGTATGGGGGGGGCCGTCGGCAATGAGCAGTTCTTC. It is translated as CASSMGGAVGNEQFF.

This sequence joins TRBV30 and TRBJ1-1; TRBD1 is a possible D gene (6 bases). Germline values: CDR1 GTSNPN, CDR2 SVGIG (reference sequence). Trimming stripped 3 bases from V and 10 bases from J, with 12 bases between. The CDR3 sequence is 11 residues long. CDR3 sequence (DNA): TGTGCCTGGAGCGATATGGGGGCAGCTTTCTTT. Amino acid sequence: CAWSDMGAAFF.

CDR3 sequence reads: CASSLTDNTDTQYF. CDR3 sequence (DNA): TGCGCCAGCAGCTTAACTGATAACACAGATACGCAGTATTTT. The chain carries TRBV5-1 and TRBJ2-3; no clear D. Germline loops: CDR1 SGHRS, CDR2 YFSETQ. Trimming pared 2 bases from V and 2 bases from J, leaving 9 bases between. This CDR3 has 14 amino acids. Full variable domain (remainder filled in from reference TRBV5-1 and TRBJ2-3): KAGVTQTPRYLIKTRGQQVTLSCSPISGHRSVSWYQQTPGQGLQFLFEYFSETQRNKGNFPGRFSGRQFSNSRSEMNVSTLELGDSALYLCASSLTDNTDTQYFGPGTRLTVL.

The CDR3 spells CAAGVGANVLTF. In DNA, the CDR3 is TGTGCCGCAGGGGTTGGGGCCAACGTCCTGACTTTC. V gene TRBV6-5 combines with J gene TRBJ2-6; the D gene is possibly TRBD1 (6 bases). Trimming removed 11 bases at V and 3 bases at J, with 8 bases between. CDR3 length: 12 residues. The germline gives CDR1 MNHEY, CDR2 SVGAGI.

The count of this clone is one. This sequence joins TRBV2 and TRBJ2-5, with TRBD2 as a possible D gene (5 bases). CDR1 and CDR2 from the germline V gene are SNHLY and FYNNEI. Trimming removed 4 bases from V and 5 bases from J, with 8 bases in between. The CDR3 has 12 amino acids. CDR3 DNA: TGTGCCAGCAGTGCCTTAGCGGAGACCCAGTACTTC. This encodes CASSALAETQYF.

This clone was observed a few times. This chain uses TRBV7-2 with TRBJ1-2, with D possibly matching TRBD1 (6 bases). With 4 bases removed from V and 6 bases from J, the gap between germline ends came to 9 bases. Germline CDR1 and CDR2: SGHTA and FQGNSA. The CDR3 sequence is 12 residues long. In DNA form, the CDR3 reads TGTGCCAGCAGCTGGGGGACAAATGGCTACACCTTC. This codes for CASSWGTNGYTF.

The V call is TRBV5-4, the J call TRBJ2-1; D is possibly TRBD2 (6 bases). Germline V gene data show CDR1 as SGHNT and CDR2 as YYREEE (reference sequence). The CDR3 is 16 residues long. V was clipped by 0 bases and J by 2 bases, with 12 bases between them. The CDR3 region is CASSLGRAAPYNEQFF. The DNA of the CDR3 is TGTGCCAGCAGCTTGGGGAGGGCGGCCCCCTACAATGAGCAGTTCTTC.

In its sample, this clone was seen once. V is TRBV18 and J is TRBJ2-1, with 11 nucleotides matching TRBD2. Germline V CDR1 and CDR2: KGHSH, LQKENI. Germline trimming cut 4 bases from V and 5 bases from J; bases unmatched to any gene: 4. The CDR3 extends over 15 amino acids. CDR3 sequence reads: CASSQGLADHNEQFF. In nucleotides, the CDR3 is TGTGCCAGCTCACAGGGACTAGCGGATCACAATGAGCAGTTCTTC.

CDR3 in amino acids: CASSVGQGVYGYTF. In nucleotides, the CDR3 is TGTGCCAGCAGCGTGGGACAGGGGGTTTATGGCTACACCTTC. The chain has TRBV9 and TRBJ1-2; the match to TRBD1 covers 11 bases. The germline CDR1 and CDR2 sequences are SGDLS and YYNGEE. The CDR3 sequence is 14 residues long. V lost 2 bases and J lost 5; bases outside the gene matches: 2. The whole variable domain, filled in from reference TRBV9 and TRBJ1-2, reads DSGVTQTPKHLITATGQRVTLRCSPRSGDLSVYWYQQSLDQGLQFLIQYYNGEERAKGNILERFSAQQFPDLHSELNLSSLELGDSALYFCASSVGQGVYGYTFGSGTRLTVV.

This sequence joins TRBV2 and TRBJ2-7; 10 bases align to TRBD1. V lost 7 bases and J lost 5; bases outside the gene matches: 5. Germline CDR1 is SNHLY and CDR2 is FYNNEI. There are 13 residues in the CDR3. For the CDR3, the DNA is TGTGCCAGCACCGGGGACAGGGGCCACGAGCAGTACGTC. Its protein product is CASTGDRGHEQYV.

The chain's CDR3 is CASSPTTGSNTEAFF. The CDR3 DNA reads TGTGCCAGCTCACCAACAACAGGGTCGAACACTGAAGCTTTCTTT. The chain couples TRBV18 to TRBJ1-1, with D perhaps matching TRBD1 (6 bases). The CDR3 contains 15 residues. From germline, CDR1 is KGHSH and CDR2 LQKENI. V shed 2 bases and J shed 1 base, with 11 bases lying between them.

This rearrangement joins TRBV7-8 to TRBJ1-4; D is unclear. V lost 5 bases, J lost 8 bases, and 15 bases lay in between. Germline CDR1 reads SGHVS; CDR2 reads FQNEAQ. The CDR3 has 14 amino acids. CDR3: CASSPGSREEKLFF. The CDR3 region has the DNA TGTGCCAGCAGCCCGGGGTCCCGCGAGGAAAAACTGTTTTTT.

The chain employs TRBV29-1 and TRBJ2-3, with D tentatively TRBD1 (5 bases). The CDR3 is 14 amino acids. V was clipped by 4 bases and J by 11 bases, with 22 bases between them. Germline lookup yields CDR1 SQVTM and CDR2 ANQGSEA. CDR3 amino acids: CSVVAPRPGYEQYF. In DNA, the CDR3 is TGCAGCGTTGTGGCCCCTCGGCCAGGGTACGAGCAGTATTTT.

CDR3 in amino acids: CASSKTGGAGNEQFF. The CDR3 DNA reads TGTGCCAGCTCAAAGACAGGGGGCGCGGGCAATGAGCAGTTCTTC. V and J are TRBV18 and TRBJ2-1; TRBD1 matches 10 bases. The V segment lost 5 bases and the J segment 6 bases; nucleotides outside the gene matches: 7. This CDR3 is 15 amino acids long. CDR1 is KGHSH and CDR2 is LQKENI in the germline V gene.

The V and J genes are TRBV6-5 and TRBJ2-1; D uncertain. The germline gives CDR1 MNHEY, CDR2 SVGAGI. Trimming pared 0 bases from V and 14 bases from J, leaving 17 bases between. CDR3 length: 14 residues. The CDR3 region has the DNA TGTGCCAGCAGTTACTCGATTCTTTACAGTCAGGAGTTCTTC. Translating gives CASSYSILYSQEFF.